This TCR beta chain was identified during a study of CD8+ T cells in alopecia areata. Regarding the study as a whole: For lesional scalp, especially alopecia totalis/universalis, clonality was higher than in normal scalp.

This CDR3 region has 14 residues. V was pared by 5 bases and J by 1 base, with 15 bases between. The germline CDR1 and CDR2 sequences are SQVTM and ANQGSEA. Extraction of RNA preceded its reverse transcription into cDNA, which served as the sequencing template. TCRdb's copy holds only in-frame clones and misses some; the assay was immunoSEQ multiplex PCR. The data show about 180,000 clones, with approximately 59% seen just once and about 15% held by the top ten. A remark on this clone: The antigen is not known.

The clonotype originates from a human donor with alopecia areata. Sample: CD4+ T cells sorted from blood, taken at week 0. V and J are TRBV29-1 and TRBJ2-7; D perhaps matches TRBD2 (5 bases). DNA for the CDR3: TGCAGCGTTAAGGGTGGAGCGGATTCCTACGAGCAGTACTTC. As protein: CSVKGGADSYEQYF.